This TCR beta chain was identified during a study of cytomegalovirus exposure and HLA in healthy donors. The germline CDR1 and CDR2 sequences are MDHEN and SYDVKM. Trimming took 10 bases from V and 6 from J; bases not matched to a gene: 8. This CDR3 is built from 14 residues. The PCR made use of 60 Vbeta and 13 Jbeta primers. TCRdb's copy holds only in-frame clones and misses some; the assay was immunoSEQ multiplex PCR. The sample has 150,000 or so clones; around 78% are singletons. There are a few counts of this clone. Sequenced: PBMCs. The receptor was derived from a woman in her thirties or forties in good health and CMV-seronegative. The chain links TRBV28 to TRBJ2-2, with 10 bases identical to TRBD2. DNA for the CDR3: TGTGCCACCCTTCCGGGACTAGCGTCCGGGGAGCTGTTTTTT. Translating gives CATLPGLASGELFF. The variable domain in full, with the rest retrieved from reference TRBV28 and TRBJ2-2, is DVKVTQSSRYLVKRTGEKVFLECVQDMDHENMFWYRQDPGLGLRLIYFSYDVKMKEKGDIPEGYSVSREKKERFSLILESASTNQTSMYLCATLPGLASGELFFGEGSRLTVL.